This TCR beta chain was identified in a study of cytomegalovirus exposure and HLA in healthy donors. Study results and limitations: In an earlier analysis, in some 500 donors, most V segments appeared productive either ~90% or ~30% of the time. Analysis performed later showed TCR beta chains linked to HLA being more clonally expanded than equally common others. In the analysis, some V segments, TRBV6-2 and TRBV6-3 included, were excluded as indistinguishable.

60 Vbeta and 13 Jbeta primers were used in PCR. The protocol was immunoSEQ multiplex PCR, while the TCRdb copy is restricted to in-frame clones and leaves out a portion. The sample holds 100,000 to 150,000 clones, around 74% seen once. Notes on this clone: Its target is not known.

CDR1 SEHNR and CDR2 FQNEAQ come from the germline V gene (reference sequence). CDR3 length: 15 residues. The V segment lost 5 bases and the J segment 7 bases; nucleotides outside the gene matches: 7. The chain joins TRBV7-9 to TRBJ1-4, with TRBD1 matching over 10 bases. Sequences were obtained from PBMCs. The TCR sequence derives from a man aged 35-49 years in good health and CMV-seropositive. The CDR3 protein is CASSKRTGGGEKLFF. Here the CDR3 DNA reads TGTGCCAGCAGCAAAAGGACAGGGGGGGGTGAAAAACTGTTTTTT.